This T cell receptor beta chain was sequenced during a study of shared clonotypes between healthy human individuals. Study-wide background: The study used three CD4 naive, three CD4 memory, two CD8 naive and one CD8 memory plate per donor.

About this clone itself: Its antigen is unidentified.

Study-wide points: Clonotype sharing among the donors was expected to vary with sequencing depth. The small donor group covered limited genetic and exposure diversity.

Deep was the level at which the assay was run. Produced via immunoSEQ multiplex PCR; TCRdb's table is partial and in-frame only. The data contain about 2.3 million clones, approximately 90% of them singletons. Trimming stripped 6 bases from V and 0 bases from J, with 18 bases between. Germline V gene sequence: CDR1 LNHDA, CDR2 SQIVND (reference sequence). This CDR3 contains 18 residues. This receptor was taken from a man younger than 35 in good health. Some clones in this sample may be carry-over from other donors' samples. Specimen: naive CD4+ T cells from PBMCs. Specified subset: CD45RA+ positively selected. The chain couples TRBV19 to TRBJ2-6, with a possible D match to TRBD1 (6 bases). CDR3 bases: TGTGCCAGTAGACGGGACATTTTCGCCGCCTCTGGGGCCAACGTCCTGACTTTC. It is translated as CASRRDIFAASGANVLTF. Complete variable domain (other parts from reference TRBV19 and TRBJ2-6): DGGITQSPKYLFRKEGQNVTLSCEQNLNHDAMYWYRQDPGQGLRLIYYSQIVNDFQKGDIAEGYSVSREKKESFPLTVTSAQKNPTAFYLCASRRDIFAASGANVLTFGAGSRLTVL.